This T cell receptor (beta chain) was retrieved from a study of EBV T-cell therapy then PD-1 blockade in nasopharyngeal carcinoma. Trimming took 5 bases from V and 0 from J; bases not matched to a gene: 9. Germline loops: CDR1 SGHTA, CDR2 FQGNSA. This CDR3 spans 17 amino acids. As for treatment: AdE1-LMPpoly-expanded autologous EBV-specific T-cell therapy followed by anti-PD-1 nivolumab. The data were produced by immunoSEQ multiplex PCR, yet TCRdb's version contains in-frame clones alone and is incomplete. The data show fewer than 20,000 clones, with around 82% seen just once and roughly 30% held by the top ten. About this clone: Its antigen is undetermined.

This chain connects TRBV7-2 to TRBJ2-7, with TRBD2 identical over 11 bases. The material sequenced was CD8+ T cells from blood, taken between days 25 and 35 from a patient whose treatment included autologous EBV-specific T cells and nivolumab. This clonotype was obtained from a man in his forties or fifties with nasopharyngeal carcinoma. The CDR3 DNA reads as TGTGCCAGCAGCAAAACTAGCGGGGGATCGAGCTCCTACGAGCAGTACTTC. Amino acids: CASSKTSGGSSSYEQYF.